A selection of T cell receptor beta chains follows, all from one sample in a study of blood T cell repertoires in COVID-19. Clones were read by immunoSEQ multiplex PCR, and TCRdb kept only the in-frame ones, dropping some. The sample yields roughly 68,000 clones, roughly 80% seen once. The sequenced material came from peripheral blood. These receptors came from a man older than 75 with active COVID-19. CDR3s include the opening cysteine and the closing phenylalanine or tryptophan. Fields, in order: V gene, J gene, CDR3 protein.

V gene: TRBV25-1; J gene: TRBJ1-6; CDR3 protein: CASSGGGRILNSPLHF
V gene: TRBV10-3; J gene: TRBJ2-7; CDR3 protein: CASQGTVEQYF
V gene: TRBV21-1; J gene: TRBJ2-6; CDR3 protein: CASSTSGNWGANVLTF
V gene: TRBV7-9; J gene: TRBJ2-1; CDR3 protein: CASSRTGNRPNEQFF
V gene: TRBV19; J gene: TRBJ1-1; CDR3 protein: CASSAGTIWEAFF
V gene: TRBV14; J gene: TRBJ1-4; CDR3 protein: CASSQVGAQVNEKLFF
V gene: TRBV18; J gene: TRBJ1-1; CDR3 protein: CASSPETGRSGRMNTEAFF
V gene: TRBV7-8; J gene: TRBJ2-7; CDR3 protein: CASSLEGTGTREQYF
V gene: TRBV7-2; J gene: TRBJ2-7; CDR3 protein: CASSLVPRDEQYF
V gene: TRBV19; J gene: TRBJ2-7; CDR3 protein: CASSFSGSHEQYF
V gene: TRBV7-2; J gene: TRBJ2-1; CDR3 protein: CASSSRGEQFF
V gene: TRBV7-2; J gene: TRBJ1-2; CDR3 protein: CASSLQGFGNYGYTF
V gene: TRBV7-2; J gene: TRBJ2-7; CDR3 protein: CASSPGLAGGSPYEQYF
V gene: TRBV6-4; J gene: TRBJ2-1; CDR3 protein: CASRARESSYNEQFF
V gene: TRBV29-1; J gene: TRBJ2-4; CDR3 protein: CSVVLAGIAKNIQYF
V gene: TRBV9; J gene: TRBJ1-1; CDR3 protein: CASSERTGNTEAFF
V gene: TRBV7-2; J gene: TRBJ1-2; CDR3 protein: CASSLADTVNYGYTF
V gene: TRBV19; J gene: TRBJ1-5; CDR3 protein: CASSSVRQGANQPQHF
V gene: TRBV7-2; J gene: TRBJ1-5; CDR3 protein: CASSSQGGNQPQHF
V gene: TRBV5-6; J gene: TRBJ1-2; CDR3 protein: CASSRAGRGDYGYTF
V gene: TRBV4-1; J gene: TRBJ2-1; CDR3 protein: CASSGRGYRFF
V gene: TRBV3-1/TRBV3-2; J gene: TRBJ2-3; CDR3 protein: CASSQTGDGTDTQYF
V gene: TRBV7-9; J gene: TRBJ2-1; CDR3 protein: CASSQGTSPDEQFF
V gene: TRBV11-2; J gene: TRBJ2-7; CDR3 protein: CASSSSGSGGAITYEQYF
V gene: TRBV6-6; J gene: TRBJ2-7; CDR3 protein: CAIGSTGYEQYF
V gene: TRBV5-8; J gene: TRBJ1-6; CDR3 protein: CASSFGGLDSPLHF
V gene: TRBV7-2; J gene: TRBJ2-1; CDR3 protein: CASSPPQGIKRSYNEQFF
V gene: TRBV28; J gene: TRBJ1-1; CDR3 protein: CASSNRGKMNTEAFF
V gene: TRBV27; J gene: TRBJ1-5; CDR3 protein: CASSFRRQGAGNQPQHF
V gene: TRBV10-3; J gene: TRBJ1-1; CDR3 protein: CAIRTDRDNPEAFF
V gene: TRBV5-1; J gene: TRBJ1-2; CDR3 protein: CASSLERERANGYTF
V gene: TRBV27; J gene: TRBJ1-4; CDR3 protein: CASSLSPTGPRGEKLFF
V gene: TRBV2; J gene: TRBJ2-2; CDR3 protein: CASKEREGPGELFF
V gene: TRBV3-1/TRBV3-2; J gene: TRBJ2-1; CDR3 protein: CASSHLQGYEQFF
V gene: TRBV6-5; J gene: TRBJ2-3; CDR3 protein: CASSKTSGNPDTQYF
V gene: TRBV4-1; J gene: TRBJ1-1; CDR3 protein: CASSQVGQFDGEAFF
V gene: TRBV11-2; J gene: TRBJ2-5; CDR3 protein: CASSPLGATGSETQYF
V gene: TRBV27; J gene: TRBJ1-5; CDR3 protein: CASRTTGGNQPQHF
V gene: TRBV2; J gene: TRBJ2-7; CDR3 protein: CASRTDRVNEQYF
V gene: TRBV15; J gene: TRBJ2-2; CDR3 protein: CATSRDYSSELFF
V gene: TRBV6-1; J gene: TRBJ2-7; CDR3 protein: CASSEVSSRSREQYF
V gene: TRBV7-9; J gene: TRBJ1-2; CDR3 protein: CASSLAGDGYTF